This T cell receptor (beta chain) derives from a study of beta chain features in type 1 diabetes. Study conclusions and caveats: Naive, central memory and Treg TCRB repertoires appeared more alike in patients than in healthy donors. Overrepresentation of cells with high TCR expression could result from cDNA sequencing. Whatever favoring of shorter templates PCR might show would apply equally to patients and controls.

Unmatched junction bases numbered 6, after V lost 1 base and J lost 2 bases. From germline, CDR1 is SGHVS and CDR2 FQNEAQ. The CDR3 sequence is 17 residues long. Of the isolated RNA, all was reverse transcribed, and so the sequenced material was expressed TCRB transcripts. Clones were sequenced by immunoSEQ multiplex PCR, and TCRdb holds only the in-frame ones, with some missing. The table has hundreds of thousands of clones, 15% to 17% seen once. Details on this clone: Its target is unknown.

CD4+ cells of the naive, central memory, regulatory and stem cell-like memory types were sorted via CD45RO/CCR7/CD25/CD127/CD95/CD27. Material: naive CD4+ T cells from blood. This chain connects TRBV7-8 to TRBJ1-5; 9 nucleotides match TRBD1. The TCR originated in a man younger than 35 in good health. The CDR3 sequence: CASSLGRTGGGNQPQHF. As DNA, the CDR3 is TGTGCCAGCAGCTTAGGAAGAACAGGGGGCGGCAATCAGCCCCAGCATTTT.